A selection of T cell receptor beta chains follows, all from one sample in a study of OX40 agonist ivuxolimab in advanced cancers. Sequenced by immunoSEQ multiplex PCR; TCRdb stores in-frame clones only, minus some. The sample includes tens of thousands of clones, 90% to 95% of them seen just once. Sequences were derived from CD4+ or CD8+ T cells sorted from blood, sampled in a trial of the OX40 agonist ivuxolimab. Receptors were obtained from an adult with an advanced solid tumor such as melanoma, head and neck, liver or kidney cancer. CDR3s leave out the opening cysteine and the closing phenylalanine or tryptophan.

v_gene,j_gene,CDR3aa
TRBV19,TRBJ2-7,ASSISPGAFSYEQY
TRBV19,TRBJ2-7,ASSPIGGSYEQY
TRBV7-9,TRBJ2-7,ASSHDRGSEQY
TRBV9,TRBJ1-2,ASSVGLDYYGYT
TRBV7-6,TRBJ2-7,ASSWGRTYEQY
TRBV11-3,TRBJ2-3,ASSFFLAGDTDTQY
TRBV4-1,TRBJ2-1,ASSQALAGGLGPYNEQF
TRBV6-5,TRBJ2-1,ASRTGTGFYNEQF
TRBV9,TRBJ1-1,ASSVDGGAAEAF
TRBV7-9,TRBJ2-7,ASSLSGSGPGASSYEQY
TRBV5-6,TRBJ2-3,ASSAEAGLTDTQY
TRBV19,TRBJ2-2,ASSRGAGRTGELF
TRBV19,TRBJ2-7,ASSTDRGVGEQY
TRBV27,TRBJ2-1,ASSLLLAGGPSEQF
TRBV9,TRBJ2-1,ASSVETSGEQF
TRBV6-5,TRBJ2-1,ASSYGTSGKNEQF
TRBV4-3,TRBJ2-5,ASSQDVWDGTQY
TRBV11-3,TRBJ2-3,ASSLVAADTQY
TRBV19,TRBJ2-7,ATKPGQGAYEQY
TRBV6-1,TRBJ2-5,ASSPLDRGYETQY
TRBV7-9,TRBJ2-1,ASSLGRGLAYNEQF
TRBV13,TRBJ1-2,ASIREVEGYT
TRBV27,TRBJ1-3,ASSLGVPGNTIY
TRBV9,TRBJ2-7,ASSVASGDYEQY
TRBV10-3,TRBJ1-1,AISEEPPGQGNTEAF
TRBV15,TRBJ2-3,ATSRDPRGGDTQY
TRBV7-3,TRBJ2-2,ASSPNTGELF
TRBV7-7,TRBJ2-1,ASSRSSYNEQF
TRBV28,TRBJ1-5,ASGQGRTGGQPQH